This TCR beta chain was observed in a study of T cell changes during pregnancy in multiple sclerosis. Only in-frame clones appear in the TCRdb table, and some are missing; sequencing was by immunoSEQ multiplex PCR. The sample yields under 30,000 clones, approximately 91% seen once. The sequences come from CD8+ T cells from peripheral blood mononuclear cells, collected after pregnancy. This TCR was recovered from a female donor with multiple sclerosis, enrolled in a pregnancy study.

CDR3 amino acids: CASSGSGRDYNEQFF. For the CDR3, the DNA is TGTGCCAGCAGCGGTAGCGGGAGGGACTACAATGAGCAGTTCTTC. The genes are TRBV5-4 and TRBJ2-1; 11 nucleotides align to TRBD2. The V segment lost 4 bases and the J segment 3 bases; nucleotides outside the gene matches: 3. This CDR3 has 15 amino acids. Germline V gene lookup returns CDR1 SGHNT and CDR2 YYREEE (reference sequence). Combining the CDR3 with reference TRBV5-4 and TRBJ2-1 gives the whole variable domain ETGVTQSPTHLIKTRGQQVTLRCSSQSGHNTVSWYQQALGQGPQFIFQYYREEENGRGNFPPRFSGLQFPNYSSELNVNALELDDSALYLCASSGSGRDYNEQFFGPGTRLTVL.